This T cell receptor (beta chain) was captured by sequencing in a study of T-cell reconstitution after alpha-beta-depleted transplantation in children. General study points: Diversity of TCRbeta at day 60 was high in some patients, arising from surviving recipient T cells and thymic progenitors. One year after transplant, T-cell counts and diversity came mostly from newly produced T cells. The study reportedly traced alpha-beta T cells about two months after transplant to several hundred expanded graft clones.

The TCRbeta library incorporated unique molecular identifiers. TCRdb reprocessed the PCR reads via MiXCR and lists one record per CDR3 protein. Here the sample spans about 120,000 distinct CDR3 sequences, 23% being singletons. The sample holds a few counts of this clonotype. Its specificity is not known. The V gene end was trimmed by 6 bases and the J gene end by 13 bases; junction bases not matched to a gene: 15. CDR3 size: 16 residues. Germline assignment: CDR1 MNHEY and CDR2 SVGAGI. The sequence came from a male patient between 2 and 15 years old who had a stem cell transplant for chronic granulomatous disease, so the T cells may come from the graft donor. The chain employs TRBV6-5 and TRBJ2-1; TRBD2 matches 13 bases. Sequenced here: PBMCs, mostly from graft donor cells, sampled 180 days after TCRalphabeta/CD19-depleted stem cell transplant. CDR3 in amino acids: CASSYGLAGASGPQFF. DNA for the CDR3: TGTGCCAGCAGCTACGGACTAGCGGGAGCTAGTGGACCCCAGTTCTTC.